The sequence of this TCR beta chain was determined in a study of blood T cell repertoires in COVID-19. Study-level information: Collection of acute and convalescent COVID-19 samples took place in the United States, Italy and Spain. PBMCs, B-cell-depleted T cells, or T cells provided the cDNA or gDNA that made up the material.

The trim removed 0 bases at V and 4 bases at J, leaving 5 bases unmatched. Germline assignment: CDR1 SGDLS and CDR2 YYNGEE. The CDR3 contains 15 residues. Original handling: Cell counts per sample came from amplifying reference gene primers. Clones were read by immunoSEQ multiplex PCR, and TCRdb kept only the in-frame ones, dropping some. That table furnishes V, J and clone size, whereas the DNA furnished D and trimming. The table has about 40,000 clones, roughly nine tenths seen once. The sample comprised peripheral blood. The origin of this receptor is a woman of 80 years or more with active COVID-19. This sequence joins TRBV9 and TRBJ1-2; 8 bases match TRBD1. Here the CDR3 reads CASSVGLGQGYGYTF. As DNA, the CDR3 is TGTGCCAGCAGCGTAGGTTTAGGACAGGGCTATGGCTACACCTTC. Full variable domain (rest looked up from reference TRBV9 and TRBJ1-2): DSGVTQTPKHLITATGQRVTLRCSPRSGDLSVYWYQQSLDQGLQFLIQYYNGEERAKGNILERFSAQQFPDLHSELNLSSLELGDSALYFCASSVGLGQGYGYTFGSGTRLTVV.